This TCR beta chain was sequenced during a study of vaccination effects on CD4 cells after COVID-19. A note on this clone: Antigen specificity is unknown.

The data were produced by immunoSEQ multiplex PCR, yet TCRdb's version contains in-frame clones alone and is incomplete. Of 15,000 to 20,000 clones in the sample, approximately 80% are singletons; the top ten hold about 19%. Expansion with viral peptide pools was applied to antigen-specific CD4+ T cells by the ViraFEST assay prior to sequencing. A 10-day culture period preceded the isolation of CD4+ T cells. The cohort was immunized with two doses of either the BNT162b2 or mRNA-1273 vaccine. Vaccine recipients lacked prior SARS-CoV-2 infection and had negative nucleocapsid antibodies. Approximately 2 million PBMC were placed in each well, which was supplemented with 8.5 to 10 IU/ml IL-2 and roughly 10 ug/ml peptides. Half of the medium was exchanged for IL-2 medium on both days 3 and 7. V lost 6 bases and J lost 5, with 10 bases in between. Germline lookup yields CDR1 MNHEY and CDR2 SVGAGI. The CDR3 length is 13 residues.

The rearrangement joins TRBV6-5 to TRBJ1-4; a possible D gene is TRBD1 (6 bases). Sequenced here: CD4+ T cells from PBMCs cultured with HCoV-NL63 spike peptides, sampled after COVID-19 vaccination. This sequence was found in a human donor who received a COVID-19 vaccine. CDR3 coding DNA: TGTGCCAGCAGAGAGGGGGGAAATGAAAAACTGTTTTTT. Protein: CASREGGNEKLFF.